This TCR beta chain was sequenced during a study of PD-1 blockade in classical Hodgkin lymphoma. Points from the study as a whole: It was among complete responders that baseline diversity resembled that of newly diagnosed patients. The repertoire differences lack a defined cause, possibly disease activity or prior therapy.

V was cut by 2 bases and J by 4 bases, with 9 bases left in between. The germline V gene encodes CDR1 SGHKS and CDR2 YYEKEE (reference sequence). This CDR3 is 13 amino acids long. In the case of this clone: Its cognate antigen is unknown.

Time point given: cycle 4 day 1 (C4D1), after less than 7 weeks of nivolumab. Each and every patient relapsed after autologous stem cell transplantation, and patients got differing brentuximab vedotin exposure. Best response was recorded as complete response, partial response or progressive disease. Method: immunoSEQ multiplex PCR; TCRdb's copy keeps in-frame clones and lacks some. The sample yields some 24,000 clones, about 81% seen once. The sample in question was peripheral blood mononuclear cells (PBMCs), obtained before the fourth cycle of nivolumab. The receptor comes from a human donor with classical Hodgkin lymphoma. The genes are TRBV5-5 and TRBJ1-1, with D perhaps TRBD1 (5 bases). The CDR3 nucleotides read TGTGCCAGCAGCTTATGGGGGGTCACTGAAGCTTTCTTT. As protein: CASSLWGVTEAFF.